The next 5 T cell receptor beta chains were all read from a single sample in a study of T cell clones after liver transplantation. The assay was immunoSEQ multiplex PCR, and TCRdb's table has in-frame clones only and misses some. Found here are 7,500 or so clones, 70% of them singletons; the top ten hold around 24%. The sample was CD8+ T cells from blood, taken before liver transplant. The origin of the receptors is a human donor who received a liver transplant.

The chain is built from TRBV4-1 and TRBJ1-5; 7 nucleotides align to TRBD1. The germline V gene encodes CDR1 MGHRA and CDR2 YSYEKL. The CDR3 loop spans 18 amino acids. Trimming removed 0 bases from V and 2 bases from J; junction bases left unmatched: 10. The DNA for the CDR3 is TGCGCCAGCAGCCAAGAATGGGTGGCAGGGGGGGGCAATCAGCCCCAGCATTTT. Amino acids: CASSQEWVAGGGNQPQHF.

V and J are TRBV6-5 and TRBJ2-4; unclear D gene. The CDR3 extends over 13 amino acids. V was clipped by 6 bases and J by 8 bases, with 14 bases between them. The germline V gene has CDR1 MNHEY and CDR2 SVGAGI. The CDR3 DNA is TGTGCCAGCAGCATACCATCTGGGGACATTCAGTACTTC. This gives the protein CASSIPSGDIQYF.

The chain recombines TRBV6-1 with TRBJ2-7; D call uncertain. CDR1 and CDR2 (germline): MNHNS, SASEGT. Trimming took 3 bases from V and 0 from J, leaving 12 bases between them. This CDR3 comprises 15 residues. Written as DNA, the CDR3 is TGTGCCAGCAGTGACAGTTGGGGAAGCTCCTACGAGCAGTACTTC. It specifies CASSDSWGSSYEQYF.

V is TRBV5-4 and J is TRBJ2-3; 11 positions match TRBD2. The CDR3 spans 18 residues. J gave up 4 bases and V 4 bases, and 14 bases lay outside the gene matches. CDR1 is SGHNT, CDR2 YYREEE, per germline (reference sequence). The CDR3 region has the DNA TGTGCCAGCAGCGTATATAGCGGGGGGGCGTTCCTGGCAGATACGCAGTATTTT. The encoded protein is CASSVYSGGAFLADTQYF.

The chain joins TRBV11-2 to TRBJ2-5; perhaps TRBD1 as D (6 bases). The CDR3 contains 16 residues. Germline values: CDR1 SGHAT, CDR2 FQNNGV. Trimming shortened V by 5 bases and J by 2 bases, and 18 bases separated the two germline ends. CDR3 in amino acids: CASSIVTGETQETQYF. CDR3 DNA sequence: TGTGCCAGCAGCATAGTGACAGGAGAAACTCAAGAGACCCAGTACTTC. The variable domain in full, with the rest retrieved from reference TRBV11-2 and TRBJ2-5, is EAGVAQSPRYKIIEKRQSVAFWCNPISGHATLYWYQQILGQGPKLLIQFQNNGVVDDSQLPKDRFSAERLKGVDSTLKIQPAKLEDSAVYLCASSIVTGETQETQYFGPGTRLLVL.